The clone carrying this TCR beta chain was detected ten times or more. Its antigen is unidentified. The data stem from a study of regulatory T cells in long-lasting Graves disease. For the study at large: Positive TSH receptor antibodies alongside over 5 years of antithyroid drugs were what marked Graves' disease as persistent.

Study outcomes and limitations: Patients whose Graves' disease persisted exhibited lower TCR diversity than those newly diagnosed.

Per germline, CDR1 LNHNV and CDR2 YYDKDF (reference sequence). V was clipped by 2 bases and J by 7 bases, with 23 bases between them. CDR3 size: 18 residues. Time point meaning: persistent/refractory GD, antithyroid drugs over 5 years with positive TRAb. RNA from PBMCs was the source of the TCR library. Nine milliliters of peripheral blood were taken and placed in EDTA tubes. Assembly of TCR beta libraries relied on iRepertoire HTBI primers together with Arm-PCR of CDR3 regions. Under the authors' procedure: Sample data revealed under 75 TRBV and 12 to 15 TRBJ segments. TCRdb used MiXCR to reprocess the multiplex PCR reads, holding one entry per CDR3 protein. V and J calls and clone size were set by TCRdb, not the authors. Of 350,000 to 500,000 distinct CDR3 sequences listed, 21% are singletons.

This sequence originates from a female donor with Graves disease. The source was peripheral blood mononuclear cells (PBMCs), collected when the disease was refractory, from a patient treated with antithyroid drugs. The genes are TRBV15 and TRBJ1-4; D gene uncertain. The CDR3 sequence is CATSRLSSGGPTGEKLFF. For the CDR3, the DNA is TGTGCCACCAGCAGACTCTCATCGGGCGGGCCAACCGGTGAAAAACTGTTTTTT.